These 20 T cell receptor beta chains share one sample of origin, sequenced in a study of T cell repertoires in cytomegalovirus infection. MiXCR, run by TCRdb on the reads, gives a single entry per CDR3 protein. The repertoire holds 200,000 to 300,000 distinct CDR3 sequences, roughly 15% seen once, with 8.8% in the top ten. The sequencing sample was made of PBMCs. The receptors here all came from a human donor in good health (CMV status not recorded). Some clones in this sample may be carry-over from other donors' samples.

This clonotype was picked up many times. The V gene is TRBV6-2 or TRBV6-3, the J gene TRBJ2-7, with a weak D call TRBD1 (6 bases). Germline V gene data show CDR1 as MNHEY and CDR2 as SVGEGT. Trimming left V 4 bases short and J 6 bases short, with 16 bases between. The CDR3 has 14 residues. CDR3 coding DNA: TGTGCCAGCAGTTGGACAGCGAATCGTCTCGAGCAGTACTTC. It codes for CASSWTANRLEQYF.

This clonotype was recorded at least ten times. In DNA, the CDR3 is TGTGCCAGCAGTTTATGGGGGGGAAACACTGAAGCTTTCTTT. Protein product: CASSLWGGNTEAFF. The J gene is TRBJ1-1, the V gene TRBV28; D is possibly TRBD1 (5 bases). The CDR3 runs 14 residues. Trimming removed 0 bases from V and 2 bases from J, with 7 bases in between. Germline lookup yields CDR1 MDHEN and CDR2 SYDVKM.

This clonotype has more than one count but fewer than ten. The J gene is TRBJ2-1, the V gene TRBV20-1, with 10 positions matching TRBD2. The germline V gene encodes CDR1 DFQATT and CDR2 SNEGSKA (reference sequence). The CDR3 runs 19 residues. V gave up 6 bases and J gave up 1 base; unmatched junction bases: 18. The CDR3 sequence is CSAPTVSAGGPGSYNEQFF. CDR3 nucleotides: TGCAGTGCGCCGACGGTGTCAGCGGGGGGGCCGGGATCCTACAATGAGCAGTTCTTC.

V is TRBV2 and J is TRBJ2-7, with no clear D. V was cut by 6 bases and J by 3 bases, with 9 bases left in between. From germline, CDR1 is SNHLY and CDR2 FYNNEI. The CDR3 spans 12 residues. The CDR3 DNA follows: TGTGCCAGCAGCCCGAATGGCTACGAGCAGTACTTC. Protein product: CASSPNGYEQYF.

The genes are TRBV5-6 and TRBJ1-5, with D perhaps TRBD1 (5 bases). There are 15 residues in the CDR3. The V end was cut by 0 bases, the J end by 2 bases, with 9 bases between. CDR1 is SGHDT and CDR2 is YYEEEE in the germline V gene. The DNA for the CDR3 is TGTGCCAGCAGCTTGGGGTGGGGGGGCAATCAGCCCCAGCATTTT. Its protein is CASSLGWGGNQPQHF.

The J gene is TRBJ2-1, the V gene TRBV29-1; D perhaps matches TRBD2 (6 bases). The germline V gene encodes CDR1 SQVTM and CDR2 ANQGSEA. The CDR3 consists of 16 residues. Trimming removed 4 bases from V and 2 bases from J, with 18 bases in between. CDR3 sequence reads: CSVGGNAGLAYNEQFF. The DNA for the CDR3 is TGCAGCGTTGGAGGGAACGCGGGATTGGCCTACAATGAGCAGTTCTTC.

This clonotype appeared a few times. The CDR3 protein is CASRRTGIEAFF. CDR3 bases: TGTGCCAGCAGAAGGACGGGCATTGAAGCTTTCTTT. The genes are TRBV6-1 and TRBJ1-1; D is uncertain. The CDR3 has 12 residues. CDR1 is MNHNS, CDR2 SASEGT, per germline. The ends were cut back, 6 bases at V and 7 bases at J, with 12 bases in the middle.

The genes are TRBV15 and TRBJ2-1; perhaps TRBD2 as D (5 bases). Trimming removed 0 bases from V and 4 bases from J, with 19 bases in between. Germline-derived CDR1 and CDR2 are LNHNV and YYDKDF (reference sequence). The CDR3 spans 18 residues. CDR3 amino acids: CATSREPPWSGLYNEQFF. Written as DNA, the CDR3 is TGTGCCACCAGCAGAGAACCCCCTTGGAGCGGACTTTACAATGAGCAGTTCTTC.

This clonotype has a count of ten or more. The chain links TRBV7-3 to TRBJ2-3, with 11 bases lining up with TRBD2. The CDR3 covers 15 residues. V shed 3 bases, J shed 6 bases, and the junction held 5 bases outside the gene matches. Germline CDR1 reads SGHTA; CDR2 reads FQGTGA. The CDR3 nucleotides are TGTGCCAGCAGCTTGACTAGCGGGGTTTGGGATACGCAGTATTTT. Translated: CASSLTSGVWDTQYF.

Many counts were recorded for this clonotype. The V and J genes are TRBV5-4 and TRBJ2-1; TRBD2 matches 9 bases. Germline trimming cut 1 base from V and 6 bases from J; bases unmatched to any gene: 5. The CDR3 has 15 residues. The germline CDR1 and CDR2 sequences are SGHNT and YYREEE (reference sequence). The CDR3 reads CASSLQAGGANEQFF. CDR3 DNA sequence: TGTGCCAGCAGCTTGCAAGCGGGAGGTGCCAATGAGCAGTTCTTC.

This clonotype was counted at least ten times. The genes are TRBV20-1 and TRBJ2-1; D is unclear. Trimming removed 6 bases from V and 6 bases from J, with 24 bases in between. From germline, CDR1 is DFQATT and CDR2 SNEGSKA (reference sequence). This CDR3 comprises 16 residues. The CDR3 sequence is CSAESPFRRQSNEQFF. CDR3 in DNA: TGCAGTGCCGAGTCTCCTTTTAGGCGGCAGTCCAATGAGCAGTTCTTC.

Concerning this clonotype: At one end the junction does not follow the germline gene, possibly because of a read error. This rearrangement joins TRBV25-1 to TRBJ2-3; TRBD1 might be the D (6 bases). The CDR3 sequence is 17 residues long. Germline V gives CDR1 MGHDK, CDR2 SYGVNS. CDR3 coding DNA: TGTGCCAGCAGTGAAACAACAGGGCGGCTTGCCACAGATATGCAGTATTTT. Its protein product is CASSETTGRLATDMQYF.

V usage is TRBV12-5 and J usage is TRBJ1-1; tentative D call: TRBD1 (5 bases). Germline-derived CDR1 and CDR2 are LGHNT and FRNRAP. This CDR3 comprises 15 residues. The V end was cut by 4 bases, the J end by 0 bases, with 12 bases between. The CDR3 DNA is TGTGCTAGTGGTTCCCCAGGGCAGATGAACACTGAAGCTTTCTTT. Encoded protein: CASGSPGQMNTEAFF.

V gene TRBV29-1 combines with J gene TRBJ1-3, with D uncertain. From germline, CDR1 is SQVTM and CDR2 ANQGSEA. V was cut by 7 bases and J by 7 bases, with 11 bases left in between. CDR3 length: 11 residues. The chain's CDR3 is CSAQSSNTIYF. The CDR3 coding sequence is TGCAGCGCCCAATCAAGTAACACCATATATTTT.

This clonotype was detected a few times. The chain employs TRBV2 and TRBJ2-2; unclear D gene. CDR1 is SNHLY and CDR2 is FYNNEI in the germline V gene. V was cut by 5 bases and J by 4 bases, with 5 bases left in between. The CDR3 runs 12 residues. CDR3 region: CASSSRTGELFF. DNA of the CDR3: TGTGCCAGCAGTTCACGCACCGGGGAGCTGTTTTTT.

This clonotype has a handful of counts. The chain recombines TRBV7-9 with TRBJ2-4; tentatively, D is TRBD1 or TRBD2 (6 bases each). CDR3 length equals 15 residues. Germline CDR1 reads SEHNR; CDR2 reads FQNEAQ (reference sequence). The V gene lost 5 bases and the J gene lost 4 bases, with 15 bases spanning the gap. The CDR3 region is CASSPNGGPKNIQYF. The CDR3 DNA sequence: TGTGCCAGCAGCCCAAATGGGGGGCCTAAAAACATTCAGTACTTC.

The gene calls are TRBV14 and TRBJ1-2; D is possibly TRBD1 (5 bases). There are 15 residues in the CDR3. The germline CDR1 and CDR2 sequences are SGHDN and FVKESK. V shed 4 bases and J shed 2 bases, with 14 bases lying between them. CDR3 coding DNA: TGTGCCAGCAGCCCCGCGGGGACGAAAAACTATGGCTACACCTTC. Its protein is CASSPAGTKNYGYTF. The full variable domain, completed using reference TRBV14 and TRBJ1-2, is EAGVTQFPSHSVIEKGQTVTLRCDPISGHDNLYWYRRVMGKEIKFLLHFVKESKQDESGMPNNRFLAERTGGTYSTLKVQPAELEDSGVYFCASSPAGTKNYGYTFGSGTRLTVV.

This clonotype was recorded many times. V and J are TRBV7-2 and TRBJ2-7; 7 nucleotides align to TRBD2. V gave up 2 bases and J gave up 0 bases; unmatched junction bases: 4. In germline, CDR1 is SGHTA, CDR2 FQGNSA. The CDR3 has 15 residues. The CDR3 DNA reads as TGTGCCAGCAGCTTAATCGTAGCGGGCTCCTACGAGCAGTACTTC. The encoded protein is CASSLIVAGSYEQYF.

V and J are TRBV28 and TRBJ2-1; 7 positions agree with TRBD1. The CDR3 is made up of 12 amino acids. V trimming: 5 bases; J trimming: 8 bases; junction bases outside the gene matches: 3. Germline CDR1 reads MDHEN; CDR2 reads SYDVKM. The DNA for the CDR3 is TGTGCCAGCAGTACAGGGGTCCATGAGCAGTTCTTC. Translation: CASSTGVHEQFF.

This clonotype came up many times. The chain has TRBV7-6 and TRBJ2-6; D remains ambiguous. CDR1 is SGHVS and CDR2 is FNYEAQ in the germline V gene. The CDR3 spans 14 residues. Trimming removed 5 bases from V and 0 bases from J, with 5 bases in between. The CDR3 sequence is CASSPTSGANVLTF. CDR3 nucleotides: TGTGCCAGCAGCCCCACCTCTGGGGCCAACGTCCTGACTTTC.